Listed here are 27 T cell receptor beta chains from one sample, sequenced in a study of vaccination and CD4 T cells after COVID-19. The treatment denotes: roughly 11-day PBMC culture with coronavirus spike peptide pools or control peptides (ViraFEST assay). For these receptors, no antigen is known. Sequenced with the Oncomine TCR Beta short-read assay was DNA taken from cultured CD4+ T cells. TCRdb fed the PCR reads into MiXCR, producing one record per CDR3 protein. Altogether just under 20,000 distinct CDR3 sequences are present, 47% being singletons, with the ten largest covering roughly 4%. The specimen comprised CD4+ T cells from blood, cultured in vitro, sampled before SARS-CoV-2 vaccination. The source of these receptors is a human donor who had recovered from COVID-19.

The V and J genes are TRBV15 and TRBJ1-6, with 7 bases aligning to TRBD1. The V segment lost 3 bases and the J segment 6 bases; nucleotides outside the gene matches: 8. Germline loops: CDR1 LNHNV, CDR2 YYDKDF (reference sequence). The CDR3 sequence is 16 residues long. For the CDR3, the DNA is TGTGCCACCAGCAGGGAAATCGGACAGGTTAATTCACCCCTCCACTTT. It translates to CATSREIGQVNSPLHF.

The chain recombines TRBV6-4 with TRBJ2-7; D perhaps matches TRBD1 (6 bases). This CDR3 comprises 13 residues. Germline assignment: CDR1 MRHNA and CDR2 SNTAGT. Trimming removed 2 bases from V and 2 bases from J, with 7 bases in between. The DNA of the CDR3 is TGTGCCAGCAGTGACCACAGGGCCTACGAGCAGTACTTC. This sequence encodes CASSDHRAYEQYF.

The table lists this clonotype with a few counts. The chain combines TRBV20-1 with TRBJ2-2; 8 nucleotides match TRBD1. Germline V lookup: CDR1 DFQATT, CDR2 SNEGSKA (reference sequence). With 3 bases clipped from V and 0 bases from J, the junction kept 3 bases outside the gene matches. The CDR3 sequence is 15 residues long. The CDR3 spells CSARTGAPNTGELFF. The CDR3 DNA reads TGCAGTGCTAGGACAGGGGCTCCGAACACCGGGGAGCTGTTTTTT.

This sequence joins TRBV20-1 and TRBJ1-1, with D unclear. The germline CDR1 and CDR2 sequences are DFQATT and SNEGSKA (reference sequence). This CDR3 is 13 amino acids long. The ends were cut back, 3 bases at V and 0 bases at J, with 8 bases in the middle. DNA for the CDR3: TGCAGTGCTAGCCGTTCTATGAACACTGAAGCTTTCTTT. Its translation: CSASRSMNTEAFF.

The CDR3 nucleotides read TGTGCCAGCAGCCCGGGACAGGGTGAGACCCAGTACTTC. Translation gives CASSPGQGETQYF. This chain connects TRBV6-1 to TRBJ2-5; 9 bases fit TRBD1. With 6 bases clipped from V and 5 bases from J, the junction kept 4 bases outside the gene matches. Germline CDR1 and CDR2: MNHNS and SASEGT. CDR3 length: 13 residues.

In DNA form, the CDR3 reads TGTGCCACCAGCAGAGATCACGGGTCCATCTACGAGCAGTACTTC. The encoded protein is CATSRDHGSIYEQYF. The chain employs TRBV15 and TRBJ2-7; D not certain. CDR1 is LNHNV and CDR2 is YYDKDF in the germline V gene (reference sequence). Trimming took 0 bases from V and 3 from J, leaving 12 bases between them. The CDR3 length is 15 residues.

V usage is TRBV6-1 and J usage is TRBJ2-1; D call uncertain. V gave up 8 bases and J gave up 4 bases, with 12 bases separating them. From germline, CDR1 is MNHNS and CDR2 SASEGT. The CDR3 runs 13 residues. CDR3 loop: CASSTAEYNEQFF. Here the CDR3 DNA reads TGTGCCAGCTCCACGGCCGAGTACAATGAGCAGTTCTTC.

The chain recombines TRBV7-9 with TRBJ2-7, with D perhaps matching TRBD1 or TRBD2 (6 bases each). V lost 1 base and J 4 bases, leaving 14 bases between the germline ends. CDR1 and CDR2 (germline): SEHNR, FQNEAQ (reference sequence). The CDR3 is 15 amino acids. Here the CDR3 DNA reads TGTGCCAGCAGCTTAGGGGGACACGGAGGGTACGAGCAGTACTTC. Its protein product is CASSLGGHGGYEQYF. The variable domain in full, completed from reference TRBV7-9 and TRBJ2-7, reads DTGVSQNPRHKITKRGQNVTFRCDPISEHNRLYWYRQTLGQGPEFLTYFQNEAQLEKSRLLSDRFSAERPKGSFSTLEIQRTEQGDSAMYLCASSLGGHGGYEQYFGPGTRLTVT.

This chain joins TRBV11-3 and TRBJ1-1; possibly TRBD1 for D (5 bases). Germline V gene data show CDR1 as SGHNT and CDR2 as YENEEA. The CDR3 runs 13 residues. Trimming stripped 0 bases from V and 11 bases from J, with 13 bases between. In nucleotides, the CDR3 is TGTGCCAGCAGCTTAGATATTGGGGGAAGGGCTTTCTTT. Encoded protein: CASSLDIGGRAFF.

The chain's CDR3 is CSARGPSSGRYTGELFF. For the CDR3, the DNA is TGCAGTGCTAGAGGCCCCAGTAGCGGGCGATACACCGGGGAGCTGTTTTTT. This chain joins TRBV20-1 and TRBJ2-2; 7 bases align to TRBD2. Germline trimming cut 1 base from V and 3 bases from J; bases unmatched to any gene: 11. CDR1 DFQATT and CDR2 SNEGSKA come from the germline V gene (reference sequence). This CDR3 contains 17 residues.

The rearrangement uses TRBV6-1 and TRBJ1-4, with D possibly being TRBD1 (5 bases). Trimming cost V 8 bases and J 2 bases, with 12 bases left between them. The CDR3 is 14 residues long. Germline V lookup: CDR1 MNHNS, CDR2 SASEGT. As DNA, the CDR3 is TGTGCCAGCTCCCCAGGGTTGACTAATGAAAAACTGTTTTTT. Translating it yields CASSPGLTNEKLFF.

J is TRBJ1-1 and V is TRBV11-3, with 8 bases lining up with TRBD1. V gave up 4 bases and J gave up 0 bases; unmatched junction bases: 7. The germline CDR1 and CDR2 sequences are SGHNT and YENEEA. The CDR3 spans 16 residues. The chain's CDR3 is CASSSRWTGLNTEAFF. CDR3 nucleotide sequence: TGTGCCAGCAGCTCCCGGTGGACAGGGTTGAACACTGAAGCTTTCTTT.

The rearrangement joins TRBV11-1 to TRBJ1-1, with D possibly matching TRBD1 (5 bases). Trimming took 5 bases from V and 1 from J, leaving 14 bases between them. CDR1 and CDR2 from the germline V gene are SGHAT and FQDESV (reference sequence). CDR3 length: 15 residues. CDR3: CASSPDDGTNTEAFF. DNA of the CDR3: TGTGCCAGCAGCCCCGATGACGGGACGAACACTGAAGCTTTCTTT.

The V and J genes are TRBV2 and TRBJ1-5; D not certain. The CDR3 is 13 residues long. The V end lost 6 bases, the J end lost 2 bases, and 8 bases lay between the germline ends. The germline CDR1 and CDR2 sequences are SNHLY and FYNNEI. Here the CDR3 reads CASRREGNQPQHF. In DNA form, the CDR3 reads TGTGCCAGCAGGAGGGAAGGCAATCAGCCCCAGCATTTT.

This clonotype was seen a few times. The V call is TRBV19, the J call TRBJ1-2; no reliable D call. There are 13 residues in the CDR3. The V gene lost 2 bases and the J gene lost 4 bases, with 8 bases spanning the gap. Germline assignment: CDR1 LNHDA and CDR2 SQIVND (reference sequence). The CDR3 DNA is TGTGCCAGTAGTATATTCGGGAGCTATGGCTACACCTTC. It is translated as CASSIFGSYGYTF.

CDR3 nucleotide sequence: TGTGCCAGCAGCCCCACCTCCCATGAGCAGTTCTTC. Encoded protein: CASSPTSHEQFF. The genes are TRBV7-9 and TRBJ2-1, with D unclear. The germline CDR1 and CDR2 sequences are SEHNR and FQNEAQ (reference sequence). The CDR3 totals 12 residues. Between the trimmed V and J ends, which lost 5 bases and 8 bases, there was a span of 10 bases.

The rearrangement uses TRBV7-3 and TRBJ1-6; no clear D. V was pared by 1 base and J by 7 bases, with 11 bases between. The CDR3 consists of 15 residues. Per the germline V gene, CDR1 is SGHTA and CDR2 is FQGTGA. CDR3 nucleotide sequence: TGTGCCAGCAGCTTAAATCGGCACCAAAATTCACCCCTCCACTTT. As protein: CASSLNRHQNSPLHF.

This clonotype was seen a few times. The chain is built from TRBV4-2 and TRBJ1-2, with TRBD1 matching 11 bases. This CDR3 region has 15 residues. Germline loops: CDR1 LGHNA, CDR2 YNFKEQ. V was clipped by 5 bases and J by 3 bases; unmatched bases: 5. The CDR3 nucleotides read TGTGCCAGCAGCTTACGGACAGGGGGCGACTATGGCTACACCTTC. Translating it yields CASSLRTGGDYGYTF.

CDR3 in amino acids: CASSVGTDYGYTF. The CDR3 region has the DNA TGTGCCAGCAGCGTCGGGACGGACTATGGCTACACCTTC. The chain joins TRBV9 to TRBJ1-2, with a weak D call TRBD1 (5 bases). In germline, CDR1 is SGDLS, CDR2 YYNGEE. V gave up 2 bases and J gave up 3 bases, with 8 bases separating them. This CDR3 has 13 residues. Looking up the rest from reference TRBV9 and TRBJ1-2 gives the full variable domain: DSGVTQTPKHLITATGQRVTLRCSPRSGDLSVYWYQQSLDQGLQFLIQYYNGEERAKGNILERFSAQQFPDLHSELNLSSLELGDSALYFCASSVGTDYGYTFGSGTRLTVV.

The chain combines TRBV10-3 with TRBJ2-1; TRBD1 matches 7 bases. V shed 0 bases, J shed 8 bases, and the junction held 7 bases outside the gene matches. Germline V lookup: CDR1 ENHRY, CDR2 SYGVKD. This CDR3 contains 15 residues. The CDR3 sequence: CAISESDRQGDEQFF. The CDR3 DNA reads as TGTGCCATCAGTGAGTCAGACAGGCAGGGGGATGAGCAGTTCTTC.

This chain uses TRBV25-1 with TRBJ2-7; possible D gene TRBD1, 6 bases. V lost 5 bases, J lost 5 bases, and 19 bases lay in between. CDR1 and CDR2 from the germline V gene are MGHDK and SYGVNS. The CDR3 runs 15 residues. CDR3 in DNA: TGTGCCAGCAGTATCCGGACAGTATCATCTAACGAGCAGTACTTC. Translation gives CASSIRTVSSNEQYF.

The gene calls are TRBV11-2 and TRBJ2-1; the D gene could be TRBD1 or TRBD2 (5 bases each). This CDR3 has 18 residues. Trimming stripped 4 bases from V and 7 bases from J, with 26 bases between. The germline V gene encodes CDR1 SGHAT and CDR2 FQNNGV. This chain's CDR3 is CASSSLNRDQPWRNEQFF. CDR3 in DNA: TGTGCCAGCAGCTCATTAAACCGGGACCAACCATGGAGGAATGAGCAGTTCTTC.

The count of this clonotype is one. The genes are TRBV6-2 or TRBV6-3 and TRBJ2-7; 7 nucleotides line up with TRBD1. The CDR3 runs 15 residues. Germline values: CDR1 MNHEY, CDR2 SVGEGT. V dropped 6 bases and J dropped 0; count of bases not matched to a gene: 8. The CDR3 is CASRIDRASSYEQYF. In DNA, the CDR3 is TGTGCCAGCAGGATCGACAGGGCGAGCTCCTACGAGCAGTACTTC.

The table lists this clonotype with a count of one. V usage is TRBV28 and J usage is TRBJ1-2, with D perhaps TRBD1 (5 bases). CDR1 and CDR2 from the germline V gene are MDHEN and SYDVKM. V dropped 5 bases and J dropped 5 bases, with 12 bases sitting between them. The CDR3 length is 13 residues. DNA for the CDR3: TGTGCCAGCAGTACCTCCGGGACTTATGGCTACACCTTC. Translation: CASSTSGTYGYTF.

The chain links TRBV5-1 to TRBJ2-7; no firm D call. V gave up 0 bases and J gave up 2 bases, with 9 bases separating them. Germline lookup yields CDR1 SGHRS and CDR2 YFSETQ. The CDR3 has 14 residues. In nucleotides, the CDR3 is TGCGCCAGCAGCTTGGATACCGGAGCCTACGAGCAGTACTTC. Protein sequence: CASSLDTGAYEQYF.

This clonotype was counted between two and nine times. The chain recombines TRBV20-1 with TRBJ1-5; D may be TRBD1 (5 bases). The CDR3 consists of 14 residues. With 0 bases removed from V and 9 bases from J, the gap between germline ends came to 15 bases. Germline CDR1 DFQATT, CDR2 SNEGSKA (reference sequence). CDR3 DNA: TGCAGTGCTAGAGATCTGCAGGGCGTCGGGCCCCAGCATTTT. Residues: CSARDLQGVGPQHF.

This clonotype showed up just a few times. The rearrangement joins TRBV24-1 to TRBJ2-3, with TRBD2 matching 14 bases. V lost 4 bases, J lost 2 bases, and 4 bases stayed unmatched. CDR1 is KGHDR, CDR2 SFDVKD, per germline. CDR3 size: 17 residues. CDR3 nucleotides: TGTGCCACCAGTGAATGGACTAGCGGGAGGAACACAGATACGCAGTATTTT. As protein: CATSEWTSGRNTDTQYF.